The T cell receptor beta chain under discussion was sequenced for a study of CXCR3-negative and CXCR3-positive naive CD8 T cells. UMI-labeled TRB cDNA libraries were prepared by 5' RACE. TCRdb reworked the 5' RACE reads into one entry per CDR3 protein, no DNA. Here the sample table reports more than 45,000 distinct CDR3 sequences. Germline V CDR1 and CDR2: SQVTM, ANQGSEA. This CDR3 is built from 12 residues. This receptor was identified in a human donor in good health. Some clones in this sample may be carry-over from other donors' samples. The sample was memory CD8+ T cells from blood. V usage is TRBV29-1 and J usage is TRBJ2-2. The CDR3 spells CSVAEDTGELFF.